This T cell receptor beta chain was obtained from a study of T cell responses to AZD1222 COVID-19 vaccine. Some clones are missing from TCRdb's copy, which holds only in-frame ones; the method was immunoSEQ multiplex PCR. Among about 100,000 clones listed, roughly nine tenths were seen once. This clone is large (0.1 to 1%) by share. The CDR3 length is 12 residues. V dropped 6 bases and J dropped 7 bases, with 12 bases sitting between them. Germline CDR1 is KGHSH and CDR2 is LQKENI. Sample: peripheral blood, taken on day 0 of AZD1222 vaccination. The clonotype comes from an adult in good health. The chain is built from TRBV18 and TRBJ1-1, with D perhaps TRBD1 (5 bases). Here the CDR3 DNA reads TGTGCCAGCTCCCTGTTGGGGGATGAAGCTTTCTTT. Translated, it gives CASSLLGDEAFF.